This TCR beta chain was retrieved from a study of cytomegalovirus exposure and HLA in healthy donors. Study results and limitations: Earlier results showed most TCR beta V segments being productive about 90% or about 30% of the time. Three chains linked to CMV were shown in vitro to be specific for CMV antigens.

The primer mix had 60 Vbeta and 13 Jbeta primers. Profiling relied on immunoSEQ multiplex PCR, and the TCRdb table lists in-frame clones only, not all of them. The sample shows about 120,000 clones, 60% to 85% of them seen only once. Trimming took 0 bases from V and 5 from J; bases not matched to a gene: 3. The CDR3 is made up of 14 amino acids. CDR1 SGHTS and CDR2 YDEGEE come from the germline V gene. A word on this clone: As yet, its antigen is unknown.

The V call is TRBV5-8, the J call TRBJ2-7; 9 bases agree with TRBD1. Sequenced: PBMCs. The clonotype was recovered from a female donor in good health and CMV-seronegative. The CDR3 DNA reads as TGTGCCAGCAGCTTGGTACAGGGGGCGGACGAGCAGTACTTC. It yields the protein CASSLVQGADEQYF.